Detailed here is one TCR beta chain. These data originate in a study of cytomegalovirus exposure and HLA in healthy donors. The PCR was carried out with 60 Vbeta primers and 13 Jbeta primers. TCRdb's copy holds only in-frame clones and misses some; the assay was immunoSEQ multiplex PCR. The table records over 100,000 clones, roughly 68% of them present only once. The CDR3 totals 12 residues. Germline CDR1 is MNHNS and CDR2 is SASEGT. Unmatched junction bases numbered 6, after V lost 11 bases and J lost 7 bases. The sequence was obtained from a man aged 25 to 40 in good health and CMV-seropositive. The chain uses TRBV6-1 and TRBJ2-2; the match to TRBD2 covers 8 bases. What was sequenced was PBMCs. CDR3 region: CAYGRAGGELFF. CDR3 nucleotide sequence: TGTGCCTACGGGAGGGCCGGCGGGGAGCTGTTTTTT.